This T cell receptor (beta chain) was profiled in a study of immune cell composition in non-small cell lung cancer. Findings and limits, study-wide: Lung adenocarcinomas had lower top 10 clone scores and clonality than squamous tumours. TIL tumour reactivity correlated with maximal tumour-associated clone frequency in adenocarcinoma. Tumour TCR-beta clonality showed no significant link to smoking pack-years.

The germline V gene has CDR1 SEHNR and CDR2 FQNEAQ (reference sequence). V lost 5 bases and J 4 bases, leaving 13 bases between the germline ends. The CDR3 length is 14 residues. Notes on this clone: No antigen is known for it.

Measured with immunoSEQ multiplex PCR; TCRdb has only the in-frame clones, and not every one. The table includes some 1,700 clones, 82% detected once. This chain connects TRBV7-9 to TRBJ2-3; possible D gene TRBD2, 5 bases. Material: lung tumor tissue. This receptor was identified in a human donor with non-small cell lung cancer. The CDR3 sequence is CASSEHNGADTQYF. The CDR3 region has the DNA TGTGCCAGCAGCGAGCATAACGGGGCAGATACGCAGTATTTT.